Following are 14 T cell receptor beta chains from one sample sequenced in a study of STAT3 mutations in large granular lymphocyte leukemia. General study findings and limits: Every T-cell large granular lymphocyte leukemia patient had at least one immunodominant TCR beta clonotype.

Using immunoSEQ multiplex PCR, the repertoire was profiled, and TCRdb retains in-frame clones only, with some absent. The repertoire has 6,000 or so clones, about 32% of them found once; the top ten carry approximately 17%. What these receptors recognize is not known. The sequencing input was peripheral blood mononuclear cells. The origin of the receptors is a woman aged 40 to 50 with T-cell large granular lymphocyte leukemia. Some clones in this sample may be carry-over from other donors' samples.

This clone came up a few times. The chain combines TRBV2 with TRBJ2-7, with D perhaps TRBD2 (6 bases). The CDR3 runs 14 residues. Germline-derived CDR1 and CDR2 are SNHLY and FYNNEI. V lost 3 bases, J lost 1 base, and 10 bases lay in between. CDR3 protein: CASSEGLASYEQYF. CDR3 DNA sequence: TGTGCCAGCAGTGAGGGACTCGCATCCTACGAGCAGTACTTC. Looking up the rest from reference TRBV2 and TRBJ2-7 gives the full variable domain: EPEVTQTPSHQVTQMGQEVILRCVPISNHLYFYWYRQILGQKVEFLVSFYNNEISEKSEIFDDQFSVERPDGSNFTLKIRSTKLEDSAMYFCASSEGLASYEQYFGPGTRLTVT.

The rearrangement uses TRBV29-1 and TRBJ1-1; D not resolved. V was trimmed by 4 bases and J by 0 bases, leaving 6 bases between them. Germline V CDR1 and CDR2: SQVTM, ANQGSEA. The CDR3 loop spans 12 amino acids. The DNA of the CDR3 is TGCAGCGTTGGCCAAATGAACACTGAAGCTTTCTTT. It is translated as CSVGQMNTEAFF.

This clone qualifies as medium-sized. The chain combines TRBV4-1 with TRBJ1-5, with D possibly being TRBD1 (5 bases). This CDR3 contains 15 residues. Germline-derived CDR1 and CDR2 are MGHRA and YSYEKL. V lost 1 base and J 3 bases, leaving 10 bases between the germline ends. CDR3 in amino acids: CASSQGEGDNQPQHF. The CDR3 DNA follows: TGCGCCAGCAGCCAAGGCGAAGGGGACAATCAGCCCCAGCATTTT.

DNA of the CDR3: TGTGCCAGCAGCTTCGGGACTCGGGGGGAGACCCAGTACTTC. Its protein is CASSFGTRGETQYF. This chain uses TRBV6-5 with TRBJ2-5; a possible D gene is TRBD2 (6 bases). The CDR3 runs to 14 residues. The germline V gene has CDR1 MNHEY and CDR2 SVGAGI. V was cut by 6 bases and J by 5 bases, with 16 bases left in between.

The rearrangement links TRBV7-9 to TRBJ2-1; no firm D call. Germline CDR1 is SEHNR and CDR2 is FQNEAQ (reference sequence). V lost 5 bases and J 9 bases, leaving 14 bases between the germline ends. This CDR3 region has 13 residues. The CDR3 bases are TGTGCCAGCAGCCCCGGGTGGGGTGCTGAGCAGTTCTTC. This encodes CASSPGWGAEQFF.

This clone was observed a handful of times. The chain carries TRBV7-3 and TRBJ1-1; the D is unclear. The germline V and J ends were trimmed by 0 bases and 1 base, with 3 bases remaining between them. Germline V CDR1 and CDR2: SGHTA, FQGTGA. CDR3 length: 13 residues. CDR3 DNA: TGTGCCAGCAGCTTAACACCGAACACTGAAGCTTTCTTT. Residues: CASSLTPNTEAFF.

V gene TRBV7-2 combines with J gene TRBJ1-2; no firm D call. The V gene's germline CDR1 is SGHTA and CDR2 FQGNSA. V lost 3 bases, J lost 6 bases, and 14 bases lay in between. The CDR3 runs to 14 residues. The CDR3 sequence: CASSLQAGFDGYTF. As DNA, the CDR3 is TGTGCCAGCAGCTTGCAGGCGGGGTTCGATGGCTACACCTTC. The full variable domain, completed using reference TRBV7-2 and TRBJ1-2, is GAGVSQSPSNKVTEKGKDVELRCDPISGHTALYWYRQSLGQGLEFLIYFQGNSAPDKSGLPSDRFSAERTGGSVSTLTIQRTQQEDSAVYLCASSLQAGFDGYTFGSGTRLTVV.

This clone was counted a few times. V gene TRBV29-1 combines with J gene TRBJ2-1; no clear D gene. The germline gives CDR1 SQVTM, CDR2 ANQGSEA. The V gene lost 3 bases and the J gene lost 0 bases, with 9 bases spanning the gap. This CDR3 is 14 amino acids long. The CDR3 nucleotides read TGCAGCGTTGAGAGGCAGAGCTCCTACAATGAGCAGTTCTTC. Translating gives CSVERQSSYNEQFF.

This rearrangement joins TRBV5-1 to TRBJ2-1; the D is unclear. With 3 bases removed from V and 4 bases from J, the gap between germline ends came to 5 bases. The CDR3 has 12 residues. CDR1 and CDR2 from the germline V gene are SGHRS and YFSETQ. The CDR3: CASSSTYNEQFF. CDR3 nucleotides: TGCGCCAGCAGCTCCACTTACAATGAGCAGTTCTTC.

V and J are TRBV5-1 and TRBJ2-2; 7 bases are shared with TRBD1. The CDR3 is 15 residues long. V shed 0 bases, J shed 6 bases, and the junction held 5 bases outside the gene matches. Germline assignment: CDR1 SGHRS and CDR2 YFSETQ. The CDR3 nucleotides read TGCGCCAGCAGCTTGGAACAGGGGCGGGCCGGGGAGCTGTTTTTT. Translated: CASSLEQGRAGELFF.

The chain uses TRBV6-6 and TRBJ1-1; 7 positions match TRBD1. The V and J ends lost 6 bases and 2 bases, in that order; junction bases with no gene match: 9. The CDR3 consists of 15 residues. Germline V lookup: CDR1 MNHNY, CDR2 SVGAGI (reference sequence). The CDR3 region has the DNA TGTGCCAGCAGCCCGAGGACAGGAGCCAACACTGAAGCTTTCTTT. Its protein is CASSPRTGANTEAFF.

This clone has just a few counts. The chain links TRBV5-4 to TRBJ2-6, with D unresolved. In germline, CDR1 is SGHNT, CDR2 YYREEE (reference sequence). V shed 1 base and J shed 4 bases, with 12 bases lying between them. CDR3 length equals 16 residues. The CDR3 region has the DNA TGTGCCAGCAGCTTGCCCGCGTCGCCCGGGGCCAACGTCCTGACTTTC. Encoded protein: CASSLPASPGANVLTF.

V usage is TRBV5-1 and J usage is TRBJ1-2, with a possible D match to TRBD1 (5 bases). The CDR3 length is 13 residues. CDR1 is SGHRS and CDR2 is YFSETQ in the germline V gene. V lost 0 bases and J lost 2, with 5 bases in between. CDR3 protein: CASSLGGNYGYTF. The CDR3, as DNA: TGCGCCAGCAGCTTGGGGGGCAACTATGGCTACACCTTC.

CDR3: CASSASGTHNEQFF. CDR3 DNA sequence: TGTGCCAGCAGTGCTAGCGGAACTCACAATGAGCAGTTCTTC. The chain has TRBV6-1 and TRBJ2-1; TRBD2 matches at 7 bases. The germline V gene has CDR1 MNHNS and CDR2 SASEGT. The ends lost 4 bases at V and 5 bases at J; junction bases unmatched: 5. The CDR3 loop spans 14 amino acids.